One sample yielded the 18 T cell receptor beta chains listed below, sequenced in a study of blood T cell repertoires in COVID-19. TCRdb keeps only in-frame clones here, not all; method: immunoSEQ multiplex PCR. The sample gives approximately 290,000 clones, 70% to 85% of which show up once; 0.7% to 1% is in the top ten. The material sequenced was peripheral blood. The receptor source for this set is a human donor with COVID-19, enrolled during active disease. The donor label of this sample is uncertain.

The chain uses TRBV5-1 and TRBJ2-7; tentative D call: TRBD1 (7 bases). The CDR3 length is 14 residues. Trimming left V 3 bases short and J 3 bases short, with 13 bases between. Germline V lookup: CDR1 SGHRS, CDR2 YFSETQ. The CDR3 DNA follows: TGCGCCAGCAGCTCGGGGGACAGTCTCTACGAGCAGTACTTC. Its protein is CASSSGDSLYEQYF. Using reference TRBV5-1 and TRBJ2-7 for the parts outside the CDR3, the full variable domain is KAGVTQTPRYLIKTRGQQVTLSCSPISGHRSVSWYQQTPGQGLQFLFEYFSETQRNKGNFPGRFSGRQFSNSRSEMNVSTLELGDSALYLCASSSGDSLYEQYFGPGTRLTVT.

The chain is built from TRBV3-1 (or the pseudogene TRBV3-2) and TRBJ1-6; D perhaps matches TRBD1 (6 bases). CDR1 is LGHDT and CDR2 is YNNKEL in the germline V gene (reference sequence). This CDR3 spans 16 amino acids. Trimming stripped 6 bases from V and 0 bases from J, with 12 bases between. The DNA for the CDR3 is TGTGCCAGCAGTCTACAGGGCAGCTCCTATAATTCACCCCTCCACTTT. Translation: CASSLQGSSYNSPLHF.

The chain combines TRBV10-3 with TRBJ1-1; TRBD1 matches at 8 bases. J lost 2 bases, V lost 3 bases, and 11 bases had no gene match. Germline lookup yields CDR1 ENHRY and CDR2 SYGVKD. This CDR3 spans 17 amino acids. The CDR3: CAISDPRGTGGNTEAFF. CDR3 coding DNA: TGTGCCATCAGTGACCCCCGCGGGACAGGTGGCAACACTGAAGCTTTCTTT.

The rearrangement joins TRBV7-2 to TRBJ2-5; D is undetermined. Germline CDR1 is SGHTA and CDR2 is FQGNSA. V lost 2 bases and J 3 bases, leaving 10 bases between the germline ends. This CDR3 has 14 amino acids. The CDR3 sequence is CASSLPSTKETQYF. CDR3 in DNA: TGTGCCAGCAGCTTACCTAGTACCAAAGAGACCCAGTACTTC.

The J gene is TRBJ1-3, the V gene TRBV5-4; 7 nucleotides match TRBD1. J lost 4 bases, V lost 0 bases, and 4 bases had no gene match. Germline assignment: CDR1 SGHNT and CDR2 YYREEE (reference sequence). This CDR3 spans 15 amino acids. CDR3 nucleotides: TGTGCCAGCAGCTTGGACAGGGGTTCGGGAAACACCATATATTTT. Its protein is CASSLDRGSGNTIYF.

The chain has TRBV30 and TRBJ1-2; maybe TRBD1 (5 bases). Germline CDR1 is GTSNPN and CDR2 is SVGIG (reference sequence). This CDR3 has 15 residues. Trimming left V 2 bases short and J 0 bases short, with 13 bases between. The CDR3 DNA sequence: TGTGCCTGGAGTCCGGGGGAGGAAGCTAACTATGGCTACACCTTC. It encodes CAWSPGEEANYGYTF.

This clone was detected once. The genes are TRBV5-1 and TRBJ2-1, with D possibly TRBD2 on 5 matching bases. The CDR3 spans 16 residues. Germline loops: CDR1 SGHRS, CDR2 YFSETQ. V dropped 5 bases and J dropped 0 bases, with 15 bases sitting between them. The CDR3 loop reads CASRGSGGNSYNEQFF. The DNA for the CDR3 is TGCGCCAGCAGGGGGAGCGGAGGAAACTCCTACAATGAGCAGTTCTTC.

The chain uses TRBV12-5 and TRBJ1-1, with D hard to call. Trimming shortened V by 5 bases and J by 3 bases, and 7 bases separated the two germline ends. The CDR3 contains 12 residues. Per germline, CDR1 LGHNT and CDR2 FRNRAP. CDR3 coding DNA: TGTGCTAGTGGTCCCGGTTACACTGAAGCTTTCTTT. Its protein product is CASGPGYTEAFF.

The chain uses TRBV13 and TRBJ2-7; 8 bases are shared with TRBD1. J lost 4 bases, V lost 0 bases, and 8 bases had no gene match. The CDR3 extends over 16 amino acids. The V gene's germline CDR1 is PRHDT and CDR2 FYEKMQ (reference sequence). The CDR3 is CASSLGQGQGVYEQYF. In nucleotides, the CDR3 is TGTGCCAGCAGCTTAGGCCAAGGACAGGGAGTATACGAGCAGTACTTC.

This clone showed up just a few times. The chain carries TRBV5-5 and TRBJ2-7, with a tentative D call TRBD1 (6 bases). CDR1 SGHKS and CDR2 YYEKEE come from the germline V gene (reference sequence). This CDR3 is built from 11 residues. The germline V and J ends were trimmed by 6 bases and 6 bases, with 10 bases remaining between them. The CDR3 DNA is TGTGCCAGCAAGCAGGGGCCCGAGCAGTACTTC. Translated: CASKQGPEQYF. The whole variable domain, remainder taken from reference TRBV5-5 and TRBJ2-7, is DAGVTQSPTHLIKTRGQQVTLRCSPISGHKSVSWYQQVLGQGPQFIFQYYEKEERGRGNFPDRFSARQFPNYSSELNVNALLLGDSALYLCASKQGPEQYFGPGTRLTVT.

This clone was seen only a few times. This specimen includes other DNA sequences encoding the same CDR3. CDR3 nucleotides: TGTGCCAGCAGCCTACAGGGTACTGAAGCTTTCTTT. It yields the protein CASSLQGTEAFF. This sequence joins TRBV28 and TRBJ1-1; a possible D gene is TRBD1 (6 bases). Deletions cut 6 bases from V and 5 bases from J, with 10 bases between. The CDR3 has 12 residues. Germline CDR1 reads MDHEN; CDR2 reads SYDVKM.

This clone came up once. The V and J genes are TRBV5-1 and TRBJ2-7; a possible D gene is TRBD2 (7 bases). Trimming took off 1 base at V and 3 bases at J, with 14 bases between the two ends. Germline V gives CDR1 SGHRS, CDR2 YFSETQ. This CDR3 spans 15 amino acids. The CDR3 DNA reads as TGCGCCAGCAGCTTGTCTGACGGGGGGCTCTACGAGCAGTACTTC. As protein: CASSLSDGGLYEQYF.

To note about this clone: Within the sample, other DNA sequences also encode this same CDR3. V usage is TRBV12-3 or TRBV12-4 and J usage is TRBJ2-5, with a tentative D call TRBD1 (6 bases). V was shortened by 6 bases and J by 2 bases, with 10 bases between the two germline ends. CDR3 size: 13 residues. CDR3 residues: CASSLGQQETQYF. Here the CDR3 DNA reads TGTGCCAGCAGCCTCGGACAGCAAGAGACCCAGTACTTC.

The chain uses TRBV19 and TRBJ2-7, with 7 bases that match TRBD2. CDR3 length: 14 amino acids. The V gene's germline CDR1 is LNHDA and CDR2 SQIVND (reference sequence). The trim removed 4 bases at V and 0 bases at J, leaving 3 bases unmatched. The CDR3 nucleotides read TGTGCCAGTAGTACGCTAGCGGTCTCCTACGAGCAGTACTTC. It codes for CASSTLAVSYEQYF. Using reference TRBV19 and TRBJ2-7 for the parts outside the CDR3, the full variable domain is DGGITQSPKYLFRKEGQNVTLSCEQNLNHDAMYWYRQDPGQGLRLIYYSQIVNDFQKGDIAEGYSVSREKKESFPLTVTSAQKNPTAFYLCASSTLAVSYEQYFGPGTRLTVT.

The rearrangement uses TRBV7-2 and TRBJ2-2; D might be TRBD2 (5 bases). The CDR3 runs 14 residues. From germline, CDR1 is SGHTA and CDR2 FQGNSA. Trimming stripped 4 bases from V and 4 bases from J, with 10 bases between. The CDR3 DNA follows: TGTGCCAGCAGCTCCCAGCGGTCCACCGGGGAGCTGTTTTTT. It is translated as CASSSQRSTGELFF.

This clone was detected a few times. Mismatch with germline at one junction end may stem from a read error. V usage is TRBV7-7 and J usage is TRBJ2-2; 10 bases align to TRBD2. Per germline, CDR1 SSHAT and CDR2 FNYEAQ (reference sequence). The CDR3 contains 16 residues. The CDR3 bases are TGTGCTAGCAGCTTATCAGCGGGAGGGAGCGACGGGGAGCTGTTTTTT. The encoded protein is CASSLSAGGSDGELFF.

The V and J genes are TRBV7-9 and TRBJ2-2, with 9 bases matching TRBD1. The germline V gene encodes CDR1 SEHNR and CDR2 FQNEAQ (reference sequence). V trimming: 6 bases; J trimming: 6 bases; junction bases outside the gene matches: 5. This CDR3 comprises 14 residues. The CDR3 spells CASRPGTGPGELFF. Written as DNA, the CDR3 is TGTGCCAGCAGGCCCGGGACAGGGCCCGGGGAGCTGTTTTTT.

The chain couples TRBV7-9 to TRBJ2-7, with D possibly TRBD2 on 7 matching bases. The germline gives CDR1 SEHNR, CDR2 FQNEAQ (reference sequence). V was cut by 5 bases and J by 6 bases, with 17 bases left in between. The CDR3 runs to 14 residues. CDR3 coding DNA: TGTGCCAGCAGCCCCCTTCGGGGGGCGGGCGAGCAGTACTTC. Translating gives CASSPLRGAGEQYF.